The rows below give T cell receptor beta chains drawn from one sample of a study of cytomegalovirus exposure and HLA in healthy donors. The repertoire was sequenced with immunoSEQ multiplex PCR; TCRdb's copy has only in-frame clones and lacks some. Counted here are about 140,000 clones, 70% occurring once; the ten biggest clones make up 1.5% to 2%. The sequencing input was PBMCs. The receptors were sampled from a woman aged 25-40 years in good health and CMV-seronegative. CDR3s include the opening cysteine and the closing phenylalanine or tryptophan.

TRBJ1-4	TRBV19	CASSLSGNEKLFF
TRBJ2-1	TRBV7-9	CASRPTSGHADEKAQFF
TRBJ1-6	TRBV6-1	CATDDVRAGSPLHF
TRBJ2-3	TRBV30	CAWAPGGPDTQYF
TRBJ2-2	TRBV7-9	CASSPTGDRGAGELFF
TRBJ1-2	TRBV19	CASIRATGGFNYGYTF
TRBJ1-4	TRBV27	CASSFSSGGTEKLFF
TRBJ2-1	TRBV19	CASSPPGASDEQFF
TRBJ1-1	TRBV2	CASDHRGLNTEAFF
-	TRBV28	CASSLSGHLYEQYF
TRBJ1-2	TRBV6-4	CASSGRDQNHYGYTF
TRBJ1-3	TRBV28	CASSVQVPGNTIYF
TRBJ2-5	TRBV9	CASSVGEGWETQYF
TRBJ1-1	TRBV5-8	CASSLASQRNTEAFF
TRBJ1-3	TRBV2	CASSERRFSGNTIYF
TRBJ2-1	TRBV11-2	CASSLGGALREQFF
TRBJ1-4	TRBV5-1	CASSRGQGATNEKLFF
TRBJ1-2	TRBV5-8	CASSLTGREGGYTF
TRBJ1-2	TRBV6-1	CASTGGWGYTF
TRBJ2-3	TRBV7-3	CASSLGTGGSDTQYF
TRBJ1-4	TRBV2	CASSEEGTGQGKLFF
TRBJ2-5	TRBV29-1	CSAKADSLAQETQYF
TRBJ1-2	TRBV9	CATPLTVQGYYGYTF
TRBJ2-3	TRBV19	CASTVQGSADTQYF
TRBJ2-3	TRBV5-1	CASSFEGTGTDTQYF
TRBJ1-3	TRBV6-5	CASSYSTGTSGNTIYF
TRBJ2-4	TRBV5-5	CASSHGTSGGSEDIQYF
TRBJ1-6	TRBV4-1	CASSQSPGVNSPLHF
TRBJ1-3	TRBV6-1	CASRLQGGNTIYF
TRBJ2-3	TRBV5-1	CASTTFDSPRTDTQYF
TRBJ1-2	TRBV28	CASSLRDDYYGYTF
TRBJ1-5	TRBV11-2	CASSLGAVGGLSDQPQHF
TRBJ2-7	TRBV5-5	CASSLDSDIYEQYF
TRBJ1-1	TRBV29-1	CSAGTGGTMNTEAFF
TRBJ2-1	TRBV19	CASGWGGQFF
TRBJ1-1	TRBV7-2	CASSTQGGTEAFF
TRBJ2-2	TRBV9	CASRVDGTGELFF
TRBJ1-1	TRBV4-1	CASSQVRSRDIEAFF
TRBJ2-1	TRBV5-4	CASSLIDDYNEQFF
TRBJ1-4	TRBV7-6	CASSRDSEEKLFF
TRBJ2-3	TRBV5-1	CASSQRTVSDTQYF
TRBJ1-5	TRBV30	CAWSVRSNQPQHF
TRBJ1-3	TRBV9	CASSASSGNTIYF
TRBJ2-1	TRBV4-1	CASSQAVTGIYYNEQFF
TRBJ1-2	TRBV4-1	CASSPRQGLNYGYTF
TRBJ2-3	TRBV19	CASSTGEGADTQYF
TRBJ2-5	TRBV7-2	CASSVDWQETQYF
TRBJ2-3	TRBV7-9	CASRLGASGYTDTQYF
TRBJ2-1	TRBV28	CASSQVASGRARHEQFF
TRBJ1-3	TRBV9	CASSGSSDSGNTIYF
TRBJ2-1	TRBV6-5	CASRSTRGEQFF